A selection of T cell receptor beta chains follows, all from one sample in a study of T-cell memory formation after mild COVID-19. In TCRdb, the 5' RACE reads were re-called with MiXCR into one record per CDR3 protein. The sample carries under 650,000 distinct CDR3 sequences, roughly 18% recorded once. Specimen: PBMCs or a T cell subset sorted from them (not recorded which). Receptors originate from an adult woman who had mild COVID-19 (a few samples of this study predate the infection). Cell type and time point are not known. Both conserved end residues are part of each CDR3. D genes are given only for firm matches. The size entry is marked missing in some rows and otherwise reads once, few, many or a size class.

j_call v_call d_call clone_size cdr3_nt cdr3_aa
TRBJ2-2 TRBV4-2 TRBD2 few TGTGCCAGCAACGGACTAGCGGGATCCACCGGGGAGCTGTTTTTT CASNGLAGSTGELFF
TRBJ2-7 TRBV12-3/TRBV12-4 TRBD2 NA TGTGCCAGCAGCTTCACCGGGACTAGCGGGAGTCGTCCCTACGAGCAGTACTTC CASSFTGTSGSRPYEQYF
TRBJ2-7 TRBV10-3 TRBD2 NA TGTGCCATCAGTGGACTAGCGTCGGTGAGCTCCTACGAGCAGTACTTC CAISGLASVSSYEQYF
TRBJ2-7 TRBV12-3/TRBV12-4 NA NA TGTGCCAGCAGCCTTGGGACACAACGGGACGAGCAGTACTTC CASSLGTQRDEQYF
TRBJ2-1 TRBV11-2 NA few TGTGCCAGCAGCGAAACAGGGAGCGACCTTAATGAGCAGTTCTTC CASSETGSDLNEQFF
TRBJ2-7 TRBV12-3/TRBV12-4 NA many TGTGCCAGCAGTAAATCTGGGAGCTCCTACGAGCAGTACTTC CASSKSGSSYEQYF
TRBJ2-5 TRBV12-3/TRBV12-4 NA NA TGTGCCAGCAGTTTAAGGACCCCTCAAGAGACCCAGTACTTC CASSLRTPQETQYF
TRBJ1-4 TRBV20-1 NA few TGCAGTGCTAGTTGGCAGCTTAATGAAAAACTGTTTTTT CSASWQLNEKLFF
TRBJ1-1 TRBV9 TRBD1 NA TGTGCCAGCAGCGACCACAGGGGCGAAGCTTTCTTT CASSDHRGEAFF
TRBJ2-1 TRBV27 TRBD2 few TGTGCCAGCAGTTTAAGCCTAGCGGGAGGGGTTGAGCAGTTCTTC CASSLSLAGGVEQFF
TRBJ2-2 TRBV7-6 NA NA TGTGCCAGCAGCTTAGTTGGGCATTTGACCGGGGAGCTGTTTTTT CASSLVGHLTGELFF
TRBJ2-7 TRBV9 TRBD1 few TGTGCCAGCGGACACTCTCGGGACAGGGGGCTTCAAGAGCAGTACTTC CASGHSRDRGLQEQYF
TRBJ2-5 TRBV3-1 NA many TGTGCCAGCAGCCAGCCGGCAGCCGGGACTCAAGAGACCCAGTACTTC CASSQPAAGTQETQYF
TRBJ2-1 TRBV7-9 NA many TGTGCCAGCAGCTTAGCGGGGGGATTAAATGAGCAGTTCTTC CASSLAGGLNEQFF
TRBJ2-3 TRBV23-1 TRBD2 NA TGCGCCAGCAGCCTGGGACTAGCGGGGGGGCGTGGAAGTACGCAGTATTTT CASSLGLAGGRGSTQYF
TRBJ1-3 TRBV12-3/TRBV12-4 NA few TGTGCCAGCAGTCACAAGCTCTCTGGAAACACCATATATTTT CASSHKLSGNTIYF
TRBJ2-1 TRBV29-1 TRBD2 NA TGCAGCGTTTCCGGGAGGGCCCTTGAGCAGTTCTTC CSVSGRALEQFF
TRBJ2-3 TRBV18 NA NA TGTGCCAGCTCACCACCGGCTTTGGGTGGGGCAGATACGCAGTATTTT CASSPPALGGADTQYF
TRBJ2-1 TRBV7-2 NA NA TGTGCCAGCAGCTTAGGTCCAGCGGTTAATGAGCAGTTCTTC CASSLGPAVNEQFF
TRBJ1-5 TRBV6-6 NA few TGTGCCAGCACTTCCACGGGGAGCAATCAGCCCCAGCATTTT CASTSTGSNQPQHF
TRBJ2-5 TRBV2 NA NA TGTGCCAGCGTGAGGGCAGGGACTTTGGAGACCCAGTACTTC CASVRAGTLETQYF
TRBJ2-5 TRBV5-4 NA NA TGTGCCAGCAGCTTGGCGGGGATTAAACAAGAGACCCAGTACTTC CASSLAGIKQETQYF
TRBJ1-6 TRBV19 TRBD1 many TGTGCCAGTAACAGGGACAGGGTCGATAATAATTCACCCCTCCACTTT CASNRDRVDNNSPLHF
TRBJ1-2 TRBV24-1 TRBD1 few TGTGCCACCAGCGCGGGGGACAGGGGGGTCTATGGCTACACCTTC CATSAGDRGVYGYTF
TRBJ2-2 TRBV11-3 TRBD2 few TGTGCCAGCAGCATTCGACTAGCGGGAGTCACCGGGGAGCTGTTTTTT CASSIRLAGVTGELFF
TRBJ1-1 TRBV4-1 NA NA TGCGCCAGCAGCCGAGGGGACGTAGGGGGGACTGAAGCTTTCTTT CASSRGDVGGTEAFF
TRBJ1-2 TRBV5-1 TRBD1 NA TGCGCCAGCAGCTTGGGGCGGGACAGTCCATCTAACTATGGCTACACCTTC CASSLGRDSPSNYGYTF
TRBJ2-7 TRBV20-1 NA NA TGCAGTGCTAGAGATCTCGGGGGAGCCGACTCCTACGAGCAGTACTTC CSARDLGGADSYEQYF
TRBJ2-3 TRBV7-7 NA NA TGTGCCAGCAGCCCGTGGGGGGCAGATACGCAGTATTTT CASSPWGADTQYF
TRBJ2-7 TRBV5-1 NA many TGCGCCTCAAGCAAGCAGCACTACGAGCAGTACTTC CASSKQHYEQYF
TRBJ2-1 TRBV4-1 TRBD2 many TGCGCCAGCAGCCACCTCGTAGCGGGGAACAATGAGCAGTTCTTC CASSHLVAGNNEQFF
TRBJ2-1 TRBV6-2/TRBV6-3 NA many TGTGCCAGCAGTAAAGGGACCACACTAAACAATGAGCAGTTCTTC CASSKGTTLNNEQFF
TRBJ2-1 TRBV7-9 TRBD2 many TGTGCCAGCAGCGTGACTAGCGGGTCCTACAATGAGCAGTTCTTC CASSVTSGSYNEQFF
TRBJ1-1 TRBV15 NA NA TGTGCCACCAGCAGAGGAGGGGCGGTGGGTACTGAAGCTTTCTTT CATSRGGAVGTEAFF
TRBJ1-4 TRBV2 NA NA TGTGCCAGCAGTGGAAGGCAGGGGCCAGGAAAACTGTTTTTT CASSGRQGPGKLFF
TRBJ1-3 TRBV12-3/TRBV12-4 TRBD1 few TGTGCCAGCAGCCCCGGACAGGGACGCTCTGGAAACACCATATATTTT CASSPGQGRSGNTIYF
TRBJ2-2 TRBV3-1 NA many TGTGCCAGCAGCCGACCTACTAGCCTGAACACCGGGGAGCTGTTTTTT CASSRPTSLNTGELFF
TRBJ1-2 TRBV15 NA few TGTGCCACCAGCCTTTCAAGGGCACAGGGAGAGAGCTATGGCTACACCTTC CATSLSRAQGESYGYTF
TRBJ2-1 TRBV29-1 TRBD2 few TGCAGCGTTGAAAGCTTTAGCGGGAGGTGGAATGAGCAGTTCTTC CSVESFSGRWNEQFF
TRBJ2-2 TRBV18 NA NA TGTGCCAGCTCACCCACCCAGCGGGTCTTCACCGGGGAGCTGTTTTTT CASSPTQRVFTGELFF
TRBJ2-7 TRBV12-3/TRBV12-4 TRBD1 NA TGTGCCAGAACCGGGACAGGTGACTACGAGCAGTACTTC CARTGTGDYEQYF
TRBJ2-1 TRBV7-2 TRBD2 NA TGTGCCAGCAGCTTAGGAGGCGGGAGGGCCCGTAATGAGCAGTTCTTC CASSLGGGRARNEQFF
TRBJ2-3 TRBV24-1 TRBD1 few TGTGCCACCAGTGATTTAAAGGACAGGGCGGCAGATACGCAGTATTTT CATSDLKDRAADTQYF
TRBJ2-1 TRBV9 NA few TGTGCCAGCAGCGTAGGCGGCGGAAGCTACAATGAGCAGTTCTTC CASSVGGGSYNEQFF
TRBJ2-3 TRBV5-1 NA NA TGCGCCAGCAGCTTGGTTGGCCAGCTCACAGATACGCAGTATTTT CASSLVGQLTDTQYF
TRBJ2-2 TRBV29-1 TRBD2 NA TGCAGCGTCGACAAACTAGCGGGGGGGCCCGGGGAGCTGTTTTTT CSVDKLAGGPGELFF
TRBJ2-5 TRBV12-3/TRBV12-4 NA NA TGTGCCAGCAGGGTTAGGGACCCAAAAGGGACCCAGTACTTC CASRVRDPKGTQYF
TRBJ1-4 TRBV21-1 NA NA TGTGCCAGCAGCGATTGGGGAGGGACCTCTTTTTTT CASSDWGGTSFF
TRBJ2-1 TRBV27 TRBD2 NA TGTGCCAGCAGCCGGAGGGAGGGGAATGAGCAGTTCTTC CASSRREGNEQFF